This TCR beta chain was identified in a study of T cell responses to AZD1222 COVID-19 vaccine. V was pared by 6 bases and J by 0 bases, with 8 bases between. Germline CDR1 reads SEHNR; CDR2 reads FQNEAQ (reference sequence). The CDR3 is made up of 14 amino acids. The table came from immunoSEQ multiplex PCR; TCRdb's copy has only in-frame clones and leaves some out. Found here are over 110,000 clones, roughly 90% of them singletons; the top ten hold 1.5% to 2%. Study-wide points: Unmutated regions of variants are reportedly targeted by nearly half of spike-specific TCRs. The donor group comprised mostly white British people and more females; the analysis possibly underestimated clonal diversity. Regions 160-218 and 743-854 dominated among vaccine-associated CD4 TCRs spanning spike.

This clone was seen once. The antigen is undetermined. This chain joins TRBV7-9 and TRBJ2-2, with D hard to call. The TCR comes from an adult who received the AZD1222 COVID-19 vaccine. The specimen was peripheral blood, collected 28 days after the second AZD1222 dose. The CDR3 coding sequence is TGTGCCAGCAGGGAGCTCTCGAACACCGGGGAGCTGTTTTTT. Residues: CASRELSNTGELFF.